This T cell receptor (beta chain) was found in a study of breast tumors, draining lymph nodes, adjacent tissues. V was shortened by 5 bases and J by 2 bases, with 16 bases between the two germline ends. Germline V lookup: CDR1 DFQATT, CDR2 SNEGSKA (reference sequence). CDR3 length equals 15 residues. This clonotype was seen repeatedly, ten times or more. The lymph nodes were axillary draining lymph nodes from breast cancer patients. MiXCR was run by TCRdb on the multiplex PCR reads, yielding one entry per CDR3 protein. Seen here are 150,000 or so distinct CDR3 sequences, 30% to 35% observed once, and the top ten hold approximately 3.9%.

What was sequenced was axillary lymph node tissue. The TCR sequence derives from a female donor with breast cancer. Some clones in this sample may be carry-over from other donors' samples. This chain links TRBV20-1 with TRBJ1-5; D may be TRBD1 (6 bases). DNA of the CDR3: TGCAGTGCTCACCCGGGGGCAGGAGGCAATCAGCCCCAGCATTTT. Its translation is CSAHPGAGGNQPQHF.